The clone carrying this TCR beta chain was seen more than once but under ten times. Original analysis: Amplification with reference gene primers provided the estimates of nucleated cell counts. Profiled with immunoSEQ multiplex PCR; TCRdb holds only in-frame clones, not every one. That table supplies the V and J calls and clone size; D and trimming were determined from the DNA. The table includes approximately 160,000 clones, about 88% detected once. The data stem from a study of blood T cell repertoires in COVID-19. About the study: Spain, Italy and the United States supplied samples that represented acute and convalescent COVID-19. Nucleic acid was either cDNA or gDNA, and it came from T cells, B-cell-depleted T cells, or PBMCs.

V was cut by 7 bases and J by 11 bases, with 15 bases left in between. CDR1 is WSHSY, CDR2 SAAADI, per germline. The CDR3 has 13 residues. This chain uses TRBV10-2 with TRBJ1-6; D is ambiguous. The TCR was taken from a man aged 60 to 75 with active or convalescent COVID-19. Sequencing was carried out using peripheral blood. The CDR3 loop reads CASTEARMAPLHF. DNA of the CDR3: TGCGCCAGCACGGAAGCTAGAATGGCACCCCTCCACTTT.